This TCR beta chain stems from a study of T cell changes during pregnancy in multiple sclerosis. Repertoires were generated with immunoSEQ multiplex PCR, while TCRdb's copy carries only in-frame clones and drops some. The data hold about 76,000 clones, with roughly 93% observed a single time. This clonotype was obtained from a female donor with multiple sclerosis, enrolled in a pregnancy study. The sequences come from peripheral blood, collected in the second trimester of pregnancy.

The CDR3 DNA reads as TGCGCCAGCAGTGAGGGCCTTAATCAGCCCCAGCATTTT. This encodes CASSEGLNQPQHF. The V and J genes are TRBV10-1 and TRBJ1-5; D remains ambiguous. Trimming took off 2 bases at V and 4 bases at J, with 6 bases between the two ends. Germline V CDR1 and CDR2: WNHNN, SYGVQD (reference sequence). CDR3 size: 13 residues.